This entry lists 13 T cell receptor beta chains sequenced from one sample in a study of beta chain features in type 1 diabetes. General study findings and limits: Among all four CD4+ subsets, Type 1 diabetes patients had TCRB CDR3s that were moderately but significantly shorter.

Antigens for these TCRs are unknown. Every isolated RNA sample was fully reverse transcribed, so sequencing captured expressed TCRB transcripts. Sequencing used immunoSEQ multiplex PCR; TCRdb keeps in-frame clones, though not all of them. The data hold some 350,000 clones, with around 10% observed a single time. Sequences were obtained from central memory CD4+ T cells from blood. These receptors all stem from a man aged 30-40 years with type 1 diabetes.

This clone was detected only a few times. V and J are TRBV7-9 and TRBJ2-1, with unresolved D. Germline V gene lookup returns CDR1 SEHNR and CDR2 FQNEAQ (reference sequence). The CDR3 covers 14 residues. V gave up 5 bases and J gave up 5 bases, with 13 bases separating them. The CDR3 is CASSPADVHNEQFF. The CDR3 bases are TGTGCCAGCAGCCCGGCGGATGTACACAATGAGCAGTTCTTC.

V is TRBV28 and J is TRBJ1-5; TRBD1 is a possible D gene (6 bases). The CDR3 is 14 residues long. Germline CDR1 MDHEN, CDR2 SYDVKM. The V end lost 3 bases, the J end lost 7 bases, and 13 bases lay between the germline ends. In DNA, the CDR3 is TGTGCCAGCAGTTTTCAGGGGATAGGACAGCCCCAGCATTTT. This codes for CASSFQGIGQPQHF.

The chain uses TRBV7-2 and TRBJ2-7, with 11 bases lining up with TRBD1. This CDR3 contains 16 residues. Germline V gene lookup returns CDR1 SGHTA and CDR2 FQGNSA. The V gene end was trimmed by 2 bases and the J gene end by 11 bases; junction bases not matched to a gene: 14. The chain's CDR3 is CASSLMEGTGGLVEYF. The CDR3 region has the DNA TGTGCCAGCAGCTTAATGGAGGGGACAGGGGGATTGGTGGAGTACTTC.

This clone turned up a few times. The chain uses TRBV4-3 and TRBJ2-1, with D maybe TRBD2 (6 bases). Trimming pared 5 bases from V and 7 bases from J, leaving 15 bases between. This CDR3 contains 14 residues. Looked up from germline, CDR1 is LGHNA and CDR2 is YSLEER. DNA for the CDR3: TGCGCCAGCAGCGTGGGCCCAGGGAGGAATGAGCAGTTCTTC. This codes for CASSVGPGRNEQFF.

This chain joins TRBV5-1 and TRBJ2-3; D is possibly TRBD1 (6 bases). The CDR3 covers 15 residues. In germline, CDR1 is SGHRS, CDR2 YFSETQ. V gave up 3 bases and J gave up 15 bases, with 26 bases separating them. CDR3: CASSSRGLNTGLLYF. Written as DNA, the CDR3 is TGCGCCAGCAGCTCTCGGGGCCTAAACACAGGGCTACTATATTTT.

In this sample, this clone turned up a few times. The chain combines TRBV30 with TRBJ2-3, with 10 nucleotides matching TRBD1. The CDR3 contains 16 residues. Germline V lookup: CDR1 GTSNPN, CDR2 SVGIG (reference sequence). V was pared by 2 bases and J by 4 bases, with 9 bases of the junction left unmatched. The CDR3 reads CAWSTTGGFGSDTQYF. The CDR3 bases are TGTGCCTGGAGTACGACAGGGGGCTTCGGTTCAGATACGCAGTATTTT. Combining the CDR3 with reference TRBV30 and TRBJ2-3 gives the whole variable domain SQTIHQWPATLVQPVGSPLSLECTVEGTSNPNLYWYRQAAGRGLQLLFYSVGIGQISSEVPQNLSASRPQDRQFILSSKKLLLSDSGFYLCAWSTTGGFGSDTQYFGPGTRLTVL.

The chain has TRBV7-9 and TRBJ2-1, with D possibly being TRBD1 or TRBD2 (5 bases each). The CDR3 spans 14 residues. The ends were cut back, 5 bases at V and 9 bases at J, with 17 bases in the middle. In germline, CDR1 is SEHNR, CDR2 FQNEAQ (reference sequence). The DNA for the CDR3 is TGTGCCAGCAGCCGGGAAAGGGGCGTCGGTGAGCAGTTCTTC. As protein: CASSRERGVGEQFF.

This chain connects TRBV5-1 to TRBJ1-1; 8 bases fit TRBD1. Germline assignment: CDR1 SGHRS and CDR2 YFSETQ. The CDR3 length is 16 residues. V was clipped by 4 bases and J by 3 bases; unmatched bases: 11. CDR3 nucleotide sequence: TGCGCCAGCAGCCCAACCCGGACAGGGCTGGACACTGAAGCTTTCTTT. Its protein product is CASSPTRTGLDTEAFF.

The V gene is TRBV28, the J gene TRBJ2-3; perhaps TRBD1 as D (6 bases). Germline-derived CDR1 and CDR2 are MDHEN and SYDVKM. The V end lost 6 bases, the J end lost 0 bases, and 10 bases lay between the germline ends. This CDR3 has 14 residues. The CDR3 nucleotides are TGTGCCAGCAGCCTTACAGGGAGCACAGATACGCAGTATTTT. Translation gives CASSLTGSTDTQYF.

CDR3 protein: CASSLGGQGLTYEQYF. The CDR3 nucleotides read TGTGCCAGCAGTTTAGGGGGACAGGGCCTGACCTACGAGCAGTACTTC. The chain has TRBV28 and TRBJ2-7, with 9 bases aligning to TRBD1. Germline-derived CDR1 and CDR2 are MDHEN and SYDVKM. The CDR3 spans 16 residues. The V segment lost 2 bases and the J segment 2 bases; nucleotides outside the gene matches: 7.

This clone has just a few counts. The gene calls are TRBV7-2 and TRBJ2-1; D is perhaps TRBD1 (6 bases). Trimming shortened V by 3 bases and J by 4 bases, and 22 bases separated the two germline ends. This CDR3 contains 18 residues. Germline V gene data show CDR1 as SGHTA and CDR2 as FQGNSA. The CDR3: CASSFNDYIRQAYNEQFF. The CDR3 DNA reads TGTGCCAGCAGCTTTAATGACTATATTCGACAGGCATACAATGAGCAGTTCTTC.

The V call is TRBV5-4, the J call TRBJ2-2, with 7 bases fitting TRBD2. CDR1 is SGHNT, CDR2 YYREEE, per germline (reference sequence). The CDR3 spans 16 residues. Trimming took 2 bases from V and 3 from J; bases not matched to a gene: 7. CDR3 DNA: TGTGCCAGCAGCTTAAGCCGGGGAGGGGACACCGGGGAGCTGTTTTTT. This encodes CASSLSRGGDTGELFF.

This chain connects TRBV7-9 to TRBJ1-5; 9 positions agree with TRBD1. With V trimmed by 1 base and J by 6 bases, 7 bases remained unmatched. CDR3 length: 16 amino acids. The germline gives CDR1 SEHNR, CDR2 FQNEAQ (reference sequence). The CDR3 reads CASSLEYGTGSQPQHF. CDR3 nucleotide sequence: TGTGCCAGCAGCTTAGAATATGGGACAGGGAGTCAGCCCCAGCATTTT.